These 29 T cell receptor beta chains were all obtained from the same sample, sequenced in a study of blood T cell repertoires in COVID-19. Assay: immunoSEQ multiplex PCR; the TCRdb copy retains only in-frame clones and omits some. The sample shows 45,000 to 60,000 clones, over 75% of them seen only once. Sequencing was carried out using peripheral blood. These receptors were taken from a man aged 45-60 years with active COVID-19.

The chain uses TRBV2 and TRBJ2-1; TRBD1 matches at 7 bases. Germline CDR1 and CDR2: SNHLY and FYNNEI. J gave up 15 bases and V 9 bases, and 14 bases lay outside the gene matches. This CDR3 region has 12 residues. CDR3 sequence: CASGVGGPRGFF. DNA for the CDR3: TGTGCCAGTGGGGTAGGGGGCCCTCGAGGGTTCTTC.

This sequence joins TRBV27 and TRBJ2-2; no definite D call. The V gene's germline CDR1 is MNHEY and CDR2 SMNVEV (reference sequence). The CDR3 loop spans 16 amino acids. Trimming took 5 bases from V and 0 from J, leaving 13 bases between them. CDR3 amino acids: CASSPYVRANTGELFF. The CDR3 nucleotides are TGTGCCAGCAGTCCGTATGTTAGAGCGAACACCGGGGAGCTGTTTTTT.

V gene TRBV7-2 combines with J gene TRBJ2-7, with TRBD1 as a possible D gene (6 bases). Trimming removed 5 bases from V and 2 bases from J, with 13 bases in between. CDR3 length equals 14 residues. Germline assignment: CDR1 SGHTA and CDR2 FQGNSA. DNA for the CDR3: TGTGCCAGCAGCCTTGGACAGCAAACCTACGAGCAGTACTTC. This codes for CASSLGQQTYEQYF.

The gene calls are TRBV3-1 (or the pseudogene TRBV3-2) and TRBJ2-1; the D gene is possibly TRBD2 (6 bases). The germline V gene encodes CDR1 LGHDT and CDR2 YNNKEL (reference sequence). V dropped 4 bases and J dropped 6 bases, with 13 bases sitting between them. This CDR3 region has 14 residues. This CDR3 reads CASSLNGGANEQFF. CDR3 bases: TGTGCCAGCAGCCTTAACGGGGGAGCCAATGAGCAGTTCTTC.

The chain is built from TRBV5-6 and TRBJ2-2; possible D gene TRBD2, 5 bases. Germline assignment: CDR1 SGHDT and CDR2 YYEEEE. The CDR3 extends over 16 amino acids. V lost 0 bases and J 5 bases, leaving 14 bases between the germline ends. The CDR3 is CASSLVGLKLTGELFF. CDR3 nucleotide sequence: TGTGCCAGCAGCTTGGTTGGACTCAAGCTTACCGGGGAGCTGTTTTTT.

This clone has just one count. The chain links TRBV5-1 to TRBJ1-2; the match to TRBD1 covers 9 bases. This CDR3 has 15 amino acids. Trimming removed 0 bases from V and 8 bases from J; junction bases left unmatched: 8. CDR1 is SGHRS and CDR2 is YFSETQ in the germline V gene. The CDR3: CASSLVVQGAAGYTF. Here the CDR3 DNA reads TGCGCCAGCAGCTTGGTTGTACAGGGGGCGGCGGGCTACACCTTC.

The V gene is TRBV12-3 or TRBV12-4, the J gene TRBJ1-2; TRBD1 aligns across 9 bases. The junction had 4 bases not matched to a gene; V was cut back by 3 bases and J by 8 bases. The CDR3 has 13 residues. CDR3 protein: CASSLGQGIGYTF. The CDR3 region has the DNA TGTGCCAGCAGTTTGGGACAGGGTATCGGCTACACCTTC.

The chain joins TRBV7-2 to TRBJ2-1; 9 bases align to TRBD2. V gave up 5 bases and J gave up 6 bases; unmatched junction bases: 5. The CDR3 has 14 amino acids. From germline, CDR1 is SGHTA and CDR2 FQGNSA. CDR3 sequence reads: CASSLRLAANEQFF. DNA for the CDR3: TGTGCCAGCAGCCTCAGACTAGCGGCCAATGAGCAGTTCTTC.

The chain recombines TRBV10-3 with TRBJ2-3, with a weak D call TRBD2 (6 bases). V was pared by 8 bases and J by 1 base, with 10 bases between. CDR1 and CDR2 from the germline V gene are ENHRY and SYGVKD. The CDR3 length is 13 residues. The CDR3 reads CAIGGLRTDTQYF. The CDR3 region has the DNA TGTGCCATCGGGGGACTCCGCACAGATACGCAGTATTTT.

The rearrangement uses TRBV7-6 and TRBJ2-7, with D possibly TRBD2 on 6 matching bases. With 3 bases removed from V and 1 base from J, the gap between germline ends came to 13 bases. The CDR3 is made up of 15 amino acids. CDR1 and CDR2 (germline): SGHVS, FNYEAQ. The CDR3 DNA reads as TGTGCCAGCAGCTTTAGGGCTAGCGTGTCCTACGAGCAGTACGTC. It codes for CASSFRASVSYEQYV.

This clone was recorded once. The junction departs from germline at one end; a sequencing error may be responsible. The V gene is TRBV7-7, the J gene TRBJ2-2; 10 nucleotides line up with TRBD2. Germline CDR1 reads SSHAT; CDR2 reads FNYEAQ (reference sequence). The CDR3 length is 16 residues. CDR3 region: CASSPRTSGNTGELFF. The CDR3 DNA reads TGTGCTAGCAGCCCACGCACTAGCGGGAATACCGGGGAGCTGTTTTTT.

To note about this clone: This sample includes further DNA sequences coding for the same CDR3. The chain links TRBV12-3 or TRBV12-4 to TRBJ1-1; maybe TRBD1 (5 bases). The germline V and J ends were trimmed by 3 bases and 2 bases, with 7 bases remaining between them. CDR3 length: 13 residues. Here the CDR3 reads CASSFRENTEAFF. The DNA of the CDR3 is TGTGCCAGCAGTTTCAGGGAAAACACTGAAGCTTTCTTT.

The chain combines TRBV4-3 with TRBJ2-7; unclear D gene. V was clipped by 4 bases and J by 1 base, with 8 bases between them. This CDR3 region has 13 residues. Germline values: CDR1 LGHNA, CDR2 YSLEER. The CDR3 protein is CASSPATSYEQYF. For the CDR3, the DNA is TGCGCCAGCAGCCCTGCGACATCCTACGAGCAGTACTTC.

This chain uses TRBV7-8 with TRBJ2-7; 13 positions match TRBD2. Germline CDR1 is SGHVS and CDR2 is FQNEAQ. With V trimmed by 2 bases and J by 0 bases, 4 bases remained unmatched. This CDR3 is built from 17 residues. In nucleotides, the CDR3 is TGTGCCAGCAGCTTATCAGGACTAGCGGGGGTCTCCTACGAGCAGTACTTC. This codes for CASSLSGLAGVSYEQYF.

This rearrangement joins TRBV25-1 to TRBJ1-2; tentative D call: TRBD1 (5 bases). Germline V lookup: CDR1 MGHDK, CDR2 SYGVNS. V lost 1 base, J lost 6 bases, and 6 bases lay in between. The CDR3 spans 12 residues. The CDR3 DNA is TGTGCCAGCAGTGAATGGGGGGATGGCTACACCTTC. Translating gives CASSEWGDGYTF.

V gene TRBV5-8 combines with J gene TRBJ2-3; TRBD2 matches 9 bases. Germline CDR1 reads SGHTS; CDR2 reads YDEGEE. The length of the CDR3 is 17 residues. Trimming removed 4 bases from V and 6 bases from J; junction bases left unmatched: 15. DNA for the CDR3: TGTGCCAGCAGCGAATCGTCAACAGCGGGAGGCGGCGATACGCAGTATTTT. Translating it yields CASSESSTAGGGDTQYF.

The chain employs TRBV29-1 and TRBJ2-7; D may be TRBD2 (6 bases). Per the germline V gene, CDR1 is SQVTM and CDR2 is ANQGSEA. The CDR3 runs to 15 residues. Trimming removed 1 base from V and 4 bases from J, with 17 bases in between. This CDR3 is CSVEGGVGEVYEQYF. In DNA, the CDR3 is TGCAGCGTTGAAGGCGGGGTTGGGGAAGTGTACGAGCAGTACTTC.

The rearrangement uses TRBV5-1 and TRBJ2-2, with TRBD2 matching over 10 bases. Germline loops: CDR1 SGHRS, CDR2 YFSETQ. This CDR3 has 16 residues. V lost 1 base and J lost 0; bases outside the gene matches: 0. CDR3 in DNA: TGCGCCAGCAGCTTGACTAGCGGGGCGAACACCGGGGAGCTGTTTTTT. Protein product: CASSLTSGANTGELFF.

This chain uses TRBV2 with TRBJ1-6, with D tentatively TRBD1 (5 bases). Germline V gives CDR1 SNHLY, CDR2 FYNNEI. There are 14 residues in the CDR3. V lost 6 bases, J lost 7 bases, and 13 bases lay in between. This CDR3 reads CASRLDRGNSPLHF. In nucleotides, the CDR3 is TGTGCCAGCAGGTTAGACAGAGGCAATTCACCCCTCCACTTT.

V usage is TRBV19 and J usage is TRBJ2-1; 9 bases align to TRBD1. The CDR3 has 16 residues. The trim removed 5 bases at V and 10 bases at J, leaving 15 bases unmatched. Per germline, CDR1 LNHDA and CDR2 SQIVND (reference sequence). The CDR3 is CASSAHRGPFELEQFF. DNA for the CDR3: TGTGCCAGTAGTGCACACAGGGGGCCATTTGAATTGGAGCAGTTCTTC. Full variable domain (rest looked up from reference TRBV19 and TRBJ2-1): DGGITQSPKYLFRKEGQNVTLSCEQNLNHDAMYWYRQDPGQGLRLIYYSQIVNDFQKGDIAEGYSVSREKKESFPLTVTSAQKNPTAFYLCASSAHRGPFELEQFFGPGTRLTVL.

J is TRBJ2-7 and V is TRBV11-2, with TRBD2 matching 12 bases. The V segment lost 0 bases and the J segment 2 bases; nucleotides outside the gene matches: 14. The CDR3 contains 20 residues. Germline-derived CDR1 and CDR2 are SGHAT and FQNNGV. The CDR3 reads CASSLETSGGASIIPYEQYV. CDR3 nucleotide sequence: TGTGCCAGCAGCTTAGAGACTAGCGGGGGCGCGTCCATCATTCCCTACGAGCAGTACGTC.

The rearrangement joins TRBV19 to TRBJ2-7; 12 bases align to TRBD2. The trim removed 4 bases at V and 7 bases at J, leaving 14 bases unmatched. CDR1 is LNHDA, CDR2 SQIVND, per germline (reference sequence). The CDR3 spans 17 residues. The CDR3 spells CASSTSTSGGAYQEQYF. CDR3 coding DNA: TGTGCCAGTAGTACATCGACTAGCGGGGGAGCATACCAAGAGCAGTACTTC.

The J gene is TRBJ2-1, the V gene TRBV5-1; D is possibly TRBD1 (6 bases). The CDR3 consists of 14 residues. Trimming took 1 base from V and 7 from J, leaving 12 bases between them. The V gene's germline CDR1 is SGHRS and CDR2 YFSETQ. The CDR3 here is CASSLSQGRNEQFF. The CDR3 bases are TGCGCCAGCAGCTTGTCACAGGGTAGAAATGAGCAGTTCTTC.

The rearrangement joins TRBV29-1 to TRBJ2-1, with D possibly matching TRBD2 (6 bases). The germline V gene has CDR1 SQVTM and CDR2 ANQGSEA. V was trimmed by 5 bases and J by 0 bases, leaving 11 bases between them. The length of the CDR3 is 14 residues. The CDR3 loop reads CSVQRVSSYNEQFF. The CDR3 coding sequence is TGCAGCGTTCAGCGGGTTAGCTCCTACAATGAGCAGTTCTTC.

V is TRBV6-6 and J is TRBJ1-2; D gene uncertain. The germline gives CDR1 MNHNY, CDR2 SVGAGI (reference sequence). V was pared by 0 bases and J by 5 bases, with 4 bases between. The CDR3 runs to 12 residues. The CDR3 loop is CASSYSRYGYTF. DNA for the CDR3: TGTGCCAGCAGTTACTCCCGGTATGGCTACACCTTC.

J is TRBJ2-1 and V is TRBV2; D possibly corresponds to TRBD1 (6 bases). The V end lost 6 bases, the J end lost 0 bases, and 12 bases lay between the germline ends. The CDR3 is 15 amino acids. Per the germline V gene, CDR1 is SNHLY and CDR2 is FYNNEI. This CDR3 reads CASSSGHSSYNEQFF. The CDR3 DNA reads TGTGCCAGCAGCTCGGGACACAGCTCCTACAATGAGCAGTTCTTC.

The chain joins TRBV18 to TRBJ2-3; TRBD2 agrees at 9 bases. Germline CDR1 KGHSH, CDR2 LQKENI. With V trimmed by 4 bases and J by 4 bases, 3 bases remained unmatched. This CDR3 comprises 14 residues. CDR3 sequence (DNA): TGTGCCAGCTCACGACTAGCGGTTTCAGATACGCAGTATTTT. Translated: CASSRLAVSDTQYF.

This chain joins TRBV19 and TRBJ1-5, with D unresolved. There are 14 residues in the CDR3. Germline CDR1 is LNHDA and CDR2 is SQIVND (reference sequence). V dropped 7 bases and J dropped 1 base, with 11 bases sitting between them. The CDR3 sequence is CASTAKVSNQPQHF. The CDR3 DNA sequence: TGTGCCAGTACTGCTAAAGTAAGCAATCAGCCCCAGCATTTT.

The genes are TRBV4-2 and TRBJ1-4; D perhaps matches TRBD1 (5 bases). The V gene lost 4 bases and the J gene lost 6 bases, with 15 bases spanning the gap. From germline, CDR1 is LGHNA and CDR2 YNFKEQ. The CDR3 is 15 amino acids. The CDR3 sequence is CASSPSDTLYEKLFF. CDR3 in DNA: TGTGCCAGCAGCCCTTCGGACACCTTATATGAAAAACTGTTTTTT.